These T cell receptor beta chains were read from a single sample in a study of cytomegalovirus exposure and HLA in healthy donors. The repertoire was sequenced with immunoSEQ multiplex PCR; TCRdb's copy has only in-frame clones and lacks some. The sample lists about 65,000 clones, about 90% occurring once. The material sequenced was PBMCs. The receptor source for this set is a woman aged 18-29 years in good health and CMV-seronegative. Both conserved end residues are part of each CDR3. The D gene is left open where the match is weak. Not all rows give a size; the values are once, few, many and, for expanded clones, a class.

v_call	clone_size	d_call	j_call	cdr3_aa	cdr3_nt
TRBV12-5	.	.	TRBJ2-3	CASGEGRGGLTDTQYF	TGTGCTAGTGGTGAGGGGAGGGGGGGTTTGACAGATACGCAGTATTTT
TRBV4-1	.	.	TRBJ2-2	CASSQDLGYQNTGELFF	TGCGCCAGCAGCCAAGATCTCGGTTACCAAAACACCGGGGAGCTGTTTTTT
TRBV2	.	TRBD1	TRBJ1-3	CASSLQGARSGNTIYF	TGTGCCAGCAGCCTACAGGGGGCGAGATCTGGAAACACCATATATTTT
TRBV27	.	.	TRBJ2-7	CASSRQKDYEQYF	TGTGCCAGCTCACGACAGAAAGACTACGAGCAGTACTTC
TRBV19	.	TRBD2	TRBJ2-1	CASSTSGALYNEQFF	TGTGCCAGTAGTACGAGCGGGGCCCTATACAATGAGCAGTTCTTC
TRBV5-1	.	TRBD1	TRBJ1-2	CASTYRTGYGYTF	TGCGCCAGCACTTATCGGACAGGGTATGGCTACACCTTC
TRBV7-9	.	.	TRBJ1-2	CASSSGWGPANYGYTF	TGTGCCAGCAGCTCCGGCTGGGGGCCAGCTAACTATGGCTACACCTTC
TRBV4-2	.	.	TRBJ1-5	CASSQEMGGRQPQHF	TGTGCCAGCAGCCAAGAAATGGGGGGGAGGCAGCCCCAGCATTTT
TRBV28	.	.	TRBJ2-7	CAGSGTGAYEQYF	TGTGCCGGATCCGGGACGGGGGCCTACGAGCAGTACTTC
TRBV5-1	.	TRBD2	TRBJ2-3	CASSLTSASTDTQYF	TGCGCCAGCAGCTTGACTAGCGCAAGCACAGATACGCAGTATTTT
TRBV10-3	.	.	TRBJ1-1	CAISEELMNTEAFF	TGTGCCATCAGTGAGGAGCTGATGAACACTGAAGCTTTCTTT
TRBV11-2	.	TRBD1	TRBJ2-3	CASSSQTGPYAQYF	TGTGCCAGCAGCTCGCAGACAGGGCCCTACGCGCAGTATTTT
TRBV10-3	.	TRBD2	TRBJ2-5	CAISYHPGGEETQYF	TGTGCCATCAGTTACCACCCGGGGGGAGAAGAGACCCAGTACTTC
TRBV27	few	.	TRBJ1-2	CASRRGNHGYTF	TGTGCCAGCAGAAGAGGGAATCATGGCTACACCTTC